The T cell receptor beta chain under discussion was sequenced for a study of OX40 agonist ivuxolimab in advanced cancers. Some background on the complete study: Ivuxolimab was a fully human IgG2 agonistic monoclonal antibody targeting the costimulatory receptor OX40 (CD134). Intravenous ivuxolimab was administered to patients every 2 weeks at six dose levels: 0.01, 0.1, 0.3, 1.5, 3 and 10 mg/kg. Among the approximately 50 dose-escalation patients, around 19 had hepatocellular carcinoma, 15 or so melanoma, 9 renal cell carcinoma and 9 head and neck cancer. In the dose-escalation cohort, approximately 82% of patients were male, and the mean age was roughly 56 years with a range of about 20 to 80. Prior anti-PD-1, anti-PD-L1 or anti-CTLA-4 therapy was permitted, and about 40% of dose-escalation patients had received checkpoint inhibitors. Partial responses were achieved by three dose-escalation patients, of whom one had hepatocellular carcinoma and two had cutaneous melanoma. The purpose of peripheral TCRbeta sequencing was to test whether ivuxolimab changed TCR sequence diversity and led to clonal T-cell expansion. The paper describes the monotherapy dose-escalation part (N of about 55 patients) of the phase I trial of ivuxolimab. General conclusions and limits of the study: Low levels of normalized T-cell clonal expansion were also seen in some patients who did not respond. After ivuxolimab, CD8+ T cells had more expanded clones than CD4+ T cells on average. The antigen specificity of the clonally expanded peripheral T cells was not determined. At doses of 0.1 to 3.0 mg/kg, clonal expansion of both CD4+ and CD8+ blood T cells was observed from baseline to week 6. In the 0.1-3.0 mg/kg groups, partial responders were among the patients with the lowest normalized peripheral clonal expansion, particularly in CD8+ T cells.

By sample share, this clone is medium-sized (0.01 to 0.1%). Its antigen has not been determined. Within one base of it there is no much larger clone, and no base qualities were kept. To sequence the TCRbeta CDR3 region, genomic DNA was isolated from the sorted cells. The immunoSEQ Assay was used to sequence the TCRbeta CDR3 regions. Imported from immuneACCESS, the table was reduced by TCRdb to in-frame sequences with V and J called. These copies leave out some clones; in studies compared against another copy, an unresolved V gene accounts for under half, and the cause of the remainder is not known. The sample contains tens of thousands of clones, 84% of them found a single time. Roughly 29% of the sample belongs to the ten largest clones. Patients with autoimmune disease history or receiving systemic immunosuppression were excluded from the trial. Peripheral blood for TCR sequencing was drawn from every dose cohort at baseline, at cycle 4 day 1 and at cycle 7 day 1. Samples came from an open-label, multicenter, first-in-human phase I dose-escalation trial of ivuxolimab. Adults with locally advanced or metastatic melanoma, renal cell carcinoma, hepatocellular carcinoma or head and neck squamous cell carcinoma were enrolled in the trial. Before TCR sequencing, CD4+ T cells and CD8+ T cells were sorted from peripheral blood as separate populations.

The TCR sequence derives from an adult with an advanced solid tumor such as melanoma, head and neck, liver or kidney cancer. The source was CD4+ or CD8+ T cells sorted from blood, collected in a trial of the OX40 agonist ivuxolimab.

CDR3 protein: CASSSPGHESYEQYF. The nucleotides read TGTGCCAGCAGCTCCCCGGGTCACGAGTCCTACGAGCAGTACTTC. Rearrangement joined TRBV11-2 to TRBJ2-7; no D segment can be confidently identified. Via the germline V gene, CDR1 is SGHAT and CDR2 FQNNGV. V is reduced by 4 bases and J by 1 base, leaving a spacing of 14 bases between them. Including the terminal cysteine and phenylalanine, the CDR3 comprises 15 residues. Of all the DNA, just the CDR3 is kept, 45 bases in frame from base 1.